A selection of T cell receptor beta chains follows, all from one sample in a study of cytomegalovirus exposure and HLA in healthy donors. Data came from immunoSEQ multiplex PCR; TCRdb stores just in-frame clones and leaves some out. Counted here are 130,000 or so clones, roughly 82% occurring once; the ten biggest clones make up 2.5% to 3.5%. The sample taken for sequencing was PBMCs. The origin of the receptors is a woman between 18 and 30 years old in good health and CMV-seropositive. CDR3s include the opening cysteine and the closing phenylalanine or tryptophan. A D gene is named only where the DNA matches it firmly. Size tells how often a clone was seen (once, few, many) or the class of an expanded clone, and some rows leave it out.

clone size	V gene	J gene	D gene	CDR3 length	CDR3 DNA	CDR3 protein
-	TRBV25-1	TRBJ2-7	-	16	TGTGCCAGCAGTGAGACCGCCGCTGGGGCCCCCTACGAGCAGTACTTC	CASSETAAGAPYEQYF
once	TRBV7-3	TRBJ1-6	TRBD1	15	TGTGCCAGCAGCTTAGTTGGGACAGGGGAATCACCCCTCCACTTT	CASSLVGTGESPLHF
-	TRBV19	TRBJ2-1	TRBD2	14	TGTGCCAGTAAAACGGCTAGCGGGGGCTTAGAGCAGTTCTTC	CASKTASGGLEQFF
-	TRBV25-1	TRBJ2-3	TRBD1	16	TGTGCCAGCAGTGGAACATTACAGGGGGCGGGGGATACGCAGTATTTT	CASSGTLQGAGDTQYF
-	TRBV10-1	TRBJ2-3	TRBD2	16	TGCGCCAGCAGTGAGTCGATTCAGCGGGGAACAGATACGCAGTATTTT	CASSESIQRGTDTQYF
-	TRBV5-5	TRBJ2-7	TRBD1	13	TGTGCCAGCAGGGGAGGACAGGGACCCGAGCAGTACTTC	CASRGGQGPEQYF
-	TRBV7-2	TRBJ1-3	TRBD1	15	TGTGCCAGCAGCTTATGGACAGGGAGCGGAAACACCATATATTTT	CASSLWTGSGNTIYF
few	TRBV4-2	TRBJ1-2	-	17	TGTGCCAGCAGCCAAGAGGTATCAGGGAAAGAAGGCTATGGCTACACCTTC	CASSQEVSGKEGYGYTF
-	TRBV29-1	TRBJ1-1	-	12	TGCAGCGCTTCTGGGGGGGCGGTCGGAGCTTTCTTT	CSASGGAVGAFF
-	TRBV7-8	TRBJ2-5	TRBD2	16	TGTGCCAGCAGCCCGAGACTAGCGGGGGGTGGAGAGACCCAGTACTTC	CASSPRLAGGGETQYF
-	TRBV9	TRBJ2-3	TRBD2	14	TGTGCCAGCAGCCCACGGGACTACTCAGATACGCAGTATTTT	CASSPRDYSDTQYF
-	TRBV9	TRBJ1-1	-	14	TGTGCCAGCAGCGTAGGTCCCGAGGGCACTGAAGCTTTCTTT	CASSVGPEGTEAFF
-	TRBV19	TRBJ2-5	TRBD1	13	TGTGCCAGTAGATTTTCACAGGGGCGGACCCAGTACTTC	CASRFSQGRTQYF
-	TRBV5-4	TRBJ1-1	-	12	TGTGCCAGCAGCTTGGAGGGGACTGAAGCTTTCTTT	CASSLEGTEAFF
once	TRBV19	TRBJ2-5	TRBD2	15	TGTGCCAGTAGTGGCCGGCGGGGGGGCCAAGAGACCCAGTACTTC	CASSGRRGGQETQYF
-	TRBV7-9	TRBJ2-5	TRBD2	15	TGTGCCAGCAGTCGACTAGCGGGGGGGAGAGAGACCCAGTACTTC	CASSRLAGGRETQYF
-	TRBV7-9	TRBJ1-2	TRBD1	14	TGTGCCAGCAGACCACCGGGACAGGGATACGGCTACACCTTC	CASRPPGQGYGYTF
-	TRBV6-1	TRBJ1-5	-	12	TGTGCCAGCAGCGTTATCCCGCAGCCCCAGCATTTT	CASSVIPQPQHF
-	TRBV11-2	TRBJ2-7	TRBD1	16	TGTGCCAGCAGCTCGACAGGGGGCCTTCTCCCGGACGAGCAGTACTTC	CASSSTGGLLPDEQYF
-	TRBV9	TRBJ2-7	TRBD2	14	TGTGCCAGCAGCCCTCGACTAGCTTTCCACGAGCAGTACTTC	CASSPRLAFHEQYF
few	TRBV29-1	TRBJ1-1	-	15	TGCAGCGTGGGTCGGGGGACGGCGAGGAACACTGAAGCTTTCTTT	CSVGRGTARNTEAFF
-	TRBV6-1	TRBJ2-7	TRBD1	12	TGTGCCAGCGGGACAGGGGGTTACGAGCAGTACTTC	CASGTGGYEQYF